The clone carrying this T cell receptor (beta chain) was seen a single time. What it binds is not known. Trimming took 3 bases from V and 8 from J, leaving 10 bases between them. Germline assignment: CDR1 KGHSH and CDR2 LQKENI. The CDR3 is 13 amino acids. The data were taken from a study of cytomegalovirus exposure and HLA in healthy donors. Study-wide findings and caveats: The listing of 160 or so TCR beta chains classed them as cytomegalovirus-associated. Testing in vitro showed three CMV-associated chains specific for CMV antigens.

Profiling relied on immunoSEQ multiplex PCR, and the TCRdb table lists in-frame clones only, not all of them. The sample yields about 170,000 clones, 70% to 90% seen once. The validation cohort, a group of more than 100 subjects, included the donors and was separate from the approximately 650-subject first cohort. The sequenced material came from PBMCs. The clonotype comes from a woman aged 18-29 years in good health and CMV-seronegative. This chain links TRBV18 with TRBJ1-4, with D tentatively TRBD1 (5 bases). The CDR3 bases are TGTGCCAGCTCACCCACAGGATCGGAAAAACTGTTTTTT. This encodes CASSPTGSEKLFF.